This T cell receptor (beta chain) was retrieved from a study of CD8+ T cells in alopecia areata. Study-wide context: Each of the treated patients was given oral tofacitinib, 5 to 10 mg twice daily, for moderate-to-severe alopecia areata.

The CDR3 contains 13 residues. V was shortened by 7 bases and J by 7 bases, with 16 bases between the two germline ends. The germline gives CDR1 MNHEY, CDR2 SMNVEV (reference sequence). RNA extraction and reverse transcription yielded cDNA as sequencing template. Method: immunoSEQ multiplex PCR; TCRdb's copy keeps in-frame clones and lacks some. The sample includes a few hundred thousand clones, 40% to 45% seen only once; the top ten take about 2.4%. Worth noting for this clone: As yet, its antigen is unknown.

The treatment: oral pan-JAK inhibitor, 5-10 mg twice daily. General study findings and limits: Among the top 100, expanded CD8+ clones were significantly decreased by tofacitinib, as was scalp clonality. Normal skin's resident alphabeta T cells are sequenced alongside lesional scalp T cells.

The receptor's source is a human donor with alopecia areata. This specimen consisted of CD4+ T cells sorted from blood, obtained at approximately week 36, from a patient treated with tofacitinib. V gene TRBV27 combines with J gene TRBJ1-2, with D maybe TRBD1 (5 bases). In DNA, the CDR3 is TGTGCCAGCACAACGGCAGGGATCGCTGGCTACACCTTC. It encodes CASTTAGIAGYTF.